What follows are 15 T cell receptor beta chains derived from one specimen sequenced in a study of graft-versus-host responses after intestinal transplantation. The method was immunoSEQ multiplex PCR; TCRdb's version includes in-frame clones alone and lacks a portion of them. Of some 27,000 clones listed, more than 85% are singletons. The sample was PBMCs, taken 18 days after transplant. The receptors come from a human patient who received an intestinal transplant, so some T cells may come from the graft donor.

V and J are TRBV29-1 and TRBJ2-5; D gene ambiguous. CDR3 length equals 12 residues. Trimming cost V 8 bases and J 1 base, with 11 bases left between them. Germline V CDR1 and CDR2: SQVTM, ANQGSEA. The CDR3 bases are TGCAGCACCTTATTGGCCCAAGAGACCCAGTACTTC. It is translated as CSTLLAQETQYF.

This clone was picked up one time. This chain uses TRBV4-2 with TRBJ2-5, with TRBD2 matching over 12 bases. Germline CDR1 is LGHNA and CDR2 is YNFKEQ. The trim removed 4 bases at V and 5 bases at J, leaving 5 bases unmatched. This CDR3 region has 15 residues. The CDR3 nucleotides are TGTGCCAGCAGCCCCCTAGCGGGGGGGCAGGAGACCCAGTACTTC. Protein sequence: CASSPLAGGQETQYF.

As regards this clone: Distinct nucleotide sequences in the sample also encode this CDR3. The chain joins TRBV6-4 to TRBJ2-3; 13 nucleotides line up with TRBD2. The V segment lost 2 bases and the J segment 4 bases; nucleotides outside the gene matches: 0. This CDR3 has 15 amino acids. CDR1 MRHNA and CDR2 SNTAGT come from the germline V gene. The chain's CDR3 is CASSDTSGGADTQYF. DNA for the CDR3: TGTGCCAGCAGTGACACTAGCGGGGGGGCAGATACGCAGTATTTT.

In nucleotides, the CDR3 is TGTGCCAGCAGCGTCGCGGGGTACAATGAGCAGTTCTTC. Its protein product is CASSVAGYNEQFF. The chain couples TRBV5-4 to TRBJ2-1; possible D gene TRBD2, 6 bases. CDR1 and CDR2 from the germline V gene are SGHNT and YYREEE (reference sequence). V lost 4 bases and J lost 4, with 9 bases in between. CDR3 size: 13 residues.

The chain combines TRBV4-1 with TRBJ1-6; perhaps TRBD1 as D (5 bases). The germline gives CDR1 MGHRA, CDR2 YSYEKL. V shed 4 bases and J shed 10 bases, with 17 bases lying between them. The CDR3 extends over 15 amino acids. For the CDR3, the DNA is TGCGCCAGCAGCCCCGTCGACAGCCTTCAGTCACCCCTCCACTTT. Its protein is CASSPVDSLQSPLHF.

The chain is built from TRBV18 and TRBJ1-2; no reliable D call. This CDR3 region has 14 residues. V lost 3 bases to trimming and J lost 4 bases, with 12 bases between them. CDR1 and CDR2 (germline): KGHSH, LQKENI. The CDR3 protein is CASSPDSVGYGYTF. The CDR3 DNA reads TGTGCCAGCTCACCGGATTCAGTCGGCTATGGCTACACCTTC.

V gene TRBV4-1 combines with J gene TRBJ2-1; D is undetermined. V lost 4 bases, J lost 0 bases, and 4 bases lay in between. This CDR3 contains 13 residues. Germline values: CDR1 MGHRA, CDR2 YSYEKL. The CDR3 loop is CASSPSSYNEQFF. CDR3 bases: TGCGCCAGCAGCCCCTCCTCCTACAATGAGCAGTTCTTC.

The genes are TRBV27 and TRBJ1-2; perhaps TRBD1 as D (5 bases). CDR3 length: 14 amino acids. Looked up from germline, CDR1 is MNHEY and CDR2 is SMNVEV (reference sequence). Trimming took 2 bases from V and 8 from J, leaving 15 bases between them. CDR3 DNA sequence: TGTGCCAGCAGTTTAACCCCAGGGCCTGGCGGCTACACCTTC. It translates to CASSLTPGPGGYTF.

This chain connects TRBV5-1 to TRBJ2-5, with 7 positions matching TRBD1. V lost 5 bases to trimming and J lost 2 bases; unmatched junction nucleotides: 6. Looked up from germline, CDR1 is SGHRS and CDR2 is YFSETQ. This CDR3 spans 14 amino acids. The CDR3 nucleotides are TGCGCCAGCAGTTTAGGACAGGCTCAAGAGACCCAGTACTTC. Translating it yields CASSLGQAQETQYF.

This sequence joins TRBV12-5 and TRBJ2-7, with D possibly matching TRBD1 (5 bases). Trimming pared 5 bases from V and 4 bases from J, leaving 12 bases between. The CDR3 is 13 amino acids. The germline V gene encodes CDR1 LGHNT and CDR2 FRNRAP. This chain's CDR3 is CASGPQRGYEQYF. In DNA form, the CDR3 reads TGTGCTAGTGGTCCTCAAAGGGGATACGAGCAGTACTTC.

CDR3 sequence: CASSVGGGQGYEQYF. The CDR3, as DNA: TGTGCCAGCAGCGTAGGGGGGGGACAGGGTTACGAGCAGTACTTC. The rearrangement joins TRBV9 to TRBJ2-7; TRBD1 matches 9 bases. The CDR3 length is 15 residues. Germline V gene lookup returns CDR1 SGDLS and CDR2 YYNGEE. V dropped 0 bases and J dropped 4; count of bases not matched to a gene: 5. The full variable domain, rest sourced from reference TRBV9 and TRBJ2-7, is DSGVTQTPKHLITATGQRVTLRCSPRSGDLSVYWYQQSLDQGLQFLIQYYNGEERAKGNILERFSAQQFPDLHSELNLSSLELGDSALYFCASSVGGGQGYEQYFGPGTRLTVT.

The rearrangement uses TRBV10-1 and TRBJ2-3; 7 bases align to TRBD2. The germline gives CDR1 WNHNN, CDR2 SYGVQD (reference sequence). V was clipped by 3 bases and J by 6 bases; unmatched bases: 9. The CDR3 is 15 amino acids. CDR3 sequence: CASSESRGDRDTQYF. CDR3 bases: TGCGCCAGCAGTGAATCCCGGGGGGATCGGGATACGCAGTATTTT.

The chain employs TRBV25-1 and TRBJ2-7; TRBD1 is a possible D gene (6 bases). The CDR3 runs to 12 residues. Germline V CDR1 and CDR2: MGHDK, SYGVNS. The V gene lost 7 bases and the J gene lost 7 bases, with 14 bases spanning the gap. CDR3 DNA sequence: TGTGCCAGCACCGAAGGGGGTTTAGAGCAGTACTTC. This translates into CASTEGGLEQYF.

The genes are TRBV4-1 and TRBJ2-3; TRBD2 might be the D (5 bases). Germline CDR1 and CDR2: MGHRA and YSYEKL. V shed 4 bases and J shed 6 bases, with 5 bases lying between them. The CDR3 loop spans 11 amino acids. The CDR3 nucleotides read TGCGCCAGCAGCCGAGGGGATACGCAGTATTTT. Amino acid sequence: CASSRGDTQYF.

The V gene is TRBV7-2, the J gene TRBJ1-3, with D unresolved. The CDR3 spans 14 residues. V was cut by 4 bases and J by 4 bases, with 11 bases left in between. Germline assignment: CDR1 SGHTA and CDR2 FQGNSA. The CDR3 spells CASSSRVGGNTIYF. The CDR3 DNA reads TGTGCCAGCAGCTCCCGGGTGGGGGGAAACACCATATATTTT.